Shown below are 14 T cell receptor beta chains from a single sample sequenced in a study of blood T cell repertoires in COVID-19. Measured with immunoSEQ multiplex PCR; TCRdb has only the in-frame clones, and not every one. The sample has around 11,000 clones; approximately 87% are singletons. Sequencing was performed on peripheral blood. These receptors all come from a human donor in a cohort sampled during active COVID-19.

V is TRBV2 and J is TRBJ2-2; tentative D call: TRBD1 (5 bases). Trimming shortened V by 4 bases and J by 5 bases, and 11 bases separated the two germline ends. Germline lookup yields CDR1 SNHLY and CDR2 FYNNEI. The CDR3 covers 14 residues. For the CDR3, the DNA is TGTGCCAGCAGTGCTCAGGGTGGGACCGGGGAGCTGTTTTTT. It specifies CASSAQGGTGELFF.

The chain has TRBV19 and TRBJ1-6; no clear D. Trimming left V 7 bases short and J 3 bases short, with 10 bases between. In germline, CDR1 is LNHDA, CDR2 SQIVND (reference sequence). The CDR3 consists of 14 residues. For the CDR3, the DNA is TGTGCCAGTACTAACCGGAGCTATAATTCACCCCTCCACTTT. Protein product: CASTNRSYNSPLHF.

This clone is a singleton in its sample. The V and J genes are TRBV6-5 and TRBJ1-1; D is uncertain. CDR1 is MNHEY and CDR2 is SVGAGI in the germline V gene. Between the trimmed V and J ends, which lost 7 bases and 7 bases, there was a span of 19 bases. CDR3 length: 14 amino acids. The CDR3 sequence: CASIPPGGRVEAFF. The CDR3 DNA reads TGTGCCAGCATACCGCCGGGAGGGCGGGTTGAAGCTTTCTTT.

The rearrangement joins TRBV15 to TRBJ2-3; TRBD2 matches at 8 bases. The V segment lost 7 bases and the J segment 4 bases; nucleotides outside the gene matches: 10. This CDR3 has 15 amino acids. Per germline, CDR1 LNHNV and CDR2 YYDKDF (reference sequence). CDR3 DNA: TGTGCCACCACGCTATCCGGGAGGGGCTCAGATACGCAGTATTTT. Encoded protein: CATTLSGRGSDTQYF.

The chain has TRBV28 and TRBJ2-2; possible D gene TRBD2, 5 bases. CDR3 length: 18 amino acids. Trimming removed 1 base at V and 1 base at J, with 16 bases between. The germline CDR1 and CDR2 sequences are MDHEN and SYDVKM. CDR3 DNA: TGTGCCAGCAGTTTATTTGTGGGAGCTAGACAGAACACCGGGGAGCTGTTTTTT. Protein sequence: CASSLFVGARQNTGELFF.

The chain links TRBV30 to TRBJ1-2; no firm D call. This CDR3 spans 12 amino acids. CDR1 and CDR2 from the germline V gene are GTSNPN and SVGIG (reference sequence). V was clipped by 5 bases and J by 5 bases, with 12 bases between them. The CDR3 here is CAWVPGGYGYTF. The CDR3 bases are TGTGCCTGGGTCCCTGGAGGGTATGGCTACACCTTC.

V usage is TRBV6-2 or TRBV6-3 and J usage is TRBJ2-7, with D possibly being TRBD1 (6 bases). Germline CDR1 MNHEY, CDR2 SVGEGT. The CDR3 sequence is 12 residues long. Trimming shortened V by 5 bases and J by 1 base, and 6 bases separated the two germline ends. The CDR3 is CASSTGSYEQYF. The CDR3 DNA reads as TGTGCCAGCAGTACAGGGTCCTACGAGCAGTACTTC.

The CDR3 loop reads CASSQDLVREEAYEQYF. The CDR3 DNA sequence: TGCGCCAGCAGCCAAGATTTGGTACGGGAGGAGGCCTACGAGCAGTACTTC. The rearrangement uses TRBV4-1 and TRBJ2-7, with 7 bases fitting TRBD2. The CDR3 loop spans 17 amino acids. Germline V gives CDR1 MGHRA, CDR2 YSYEKL. V trimming: 0 bases; J trimming: 2 bases; junction bases outside the gene matches: 10.

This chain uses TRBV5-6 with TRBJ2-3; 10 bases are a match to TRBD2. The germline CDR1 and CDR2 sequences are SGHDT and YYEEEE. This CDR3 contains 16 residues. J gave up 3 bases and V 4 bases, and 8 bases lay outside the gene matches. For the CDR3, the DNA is TGTGCCAGCAGCCACAGGGGACTAGCGCAGACAGATACGCAGTATTTT. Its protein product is CASSHRGLAQTDTQYF. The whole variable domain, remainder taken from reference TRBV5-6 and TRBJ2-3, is DAGVTQSPTHLIKTRGQQVTLRCSPKSGHDTVSWYQQALGQGPQFIFQYYEEEERQRGNFPDRFSGHQFPNYSSELNVNALLLGDSALYLCASSHRGLAQTDTQYFGPGTRLTVL.

This CDR3 reads CASSQVQVAGEADTQYF. The CDR3 nucleotides are TGCGCCAGCAGCCAAGTCCAGGTAGCGGGAGAGGCAGATACGCAGTATTTT. The chain combines TRBV4-1 with TRBJ2-3, with 9 bases that match TRBD2. V dropped 1 base and J dropped 4; count of bases not matched to a gene: 9. CDR1 and CDR2 (germline): MGHRA, YSYEKL. The CDR3 spans 17 residues.

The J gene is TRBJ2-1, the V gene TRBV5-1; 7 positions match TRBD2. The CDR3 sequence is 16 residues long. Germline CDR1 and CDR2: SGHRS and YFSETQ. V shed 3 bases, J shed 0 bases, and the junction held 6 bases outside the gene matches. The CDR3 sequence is CASSSVAGRSYNEQFF. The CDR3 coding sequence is TGCGCCAGCAGCTCCGTAGCGGGCCGCTCCTACAATGAGCAGTTCTTC.

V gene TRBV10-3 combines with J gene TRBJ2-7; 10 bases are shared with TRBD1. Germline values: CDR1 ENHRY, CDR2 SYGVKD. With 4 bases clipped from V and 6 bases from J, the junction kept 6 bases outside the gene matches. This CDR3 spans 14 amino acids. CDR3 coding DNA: TGTGCCATCAGTGCCGGACAGGGGGTGGGCGAGCAGTACTTC. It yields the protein CAISAGQGVGEQYF.

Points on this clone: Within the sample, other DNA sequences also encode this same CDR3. The DNA for the CDR3 is TGCGCCAGCAGCCTAAGCCCGGGGGGGCATCAGCCCCAGCATTTT. Encoded protein: CASSLSPGGHQPQHF. The chain employs TRBV5-1 and TRBJ1-5; tentative D call: TRBD1 (6 bases). V was pared by 4 bases and J by 5 bases, with 16 bases between. CDR1 is SGHRS, CDR2 YFSETQ, per germline. The CDR3 runs to 15 residues. Full variable domain (missing parts from reference TRBV5-1 and TRBJ1-5): KAGVTQTPRYLIKTRGQQVTLSCSPISGHRSVSWYQQTPGQGLQFLFEYFSETQRNKGNFPGRFSGRQFSNSRSEMNVSTLELGDSALYLCASSLSPGGHQPQHFGDGTRLSIL.

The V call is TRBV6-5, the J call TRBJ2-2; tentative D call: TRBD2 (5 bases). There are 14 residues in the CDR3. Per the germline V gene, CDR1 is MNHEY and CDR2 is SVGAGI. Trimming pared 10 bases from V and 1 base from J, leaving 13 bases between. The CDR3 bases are TGTGCCATCAAGTTGGCGGGGAACACCGGGGAGCTGTTTTTT. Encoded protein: CAIKLAGNTGELFF.